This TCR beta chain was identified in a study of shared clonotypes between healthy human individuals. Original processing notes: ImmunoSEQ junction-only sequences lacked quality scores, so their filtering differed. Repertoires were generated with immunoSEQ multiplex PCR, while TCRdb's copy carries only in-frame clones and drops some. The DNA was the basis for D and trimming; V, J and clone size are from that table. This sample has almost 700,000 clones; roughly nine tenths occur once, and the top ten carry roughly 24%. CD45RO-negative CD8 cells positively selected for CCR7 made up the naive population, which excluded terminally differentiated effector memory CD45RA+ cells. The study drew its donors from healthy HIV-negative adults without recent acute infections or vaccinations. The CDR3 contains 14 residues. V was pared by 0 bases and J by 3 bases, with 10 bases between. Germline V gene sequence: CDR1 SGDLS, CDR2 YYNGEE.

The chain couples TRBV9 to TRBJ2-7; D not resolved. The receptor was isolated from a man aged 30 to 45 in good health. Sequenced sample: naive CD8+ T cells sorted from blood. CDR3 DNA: TGTGCCAGCAGCGTAGCCCTCTCCGGCTACGAGCAGTACTTC. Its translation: CASSVALSGYEQYF. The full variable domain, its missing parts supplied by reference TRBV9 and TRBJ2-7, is DSGVTQTPKHLITATGQRVTLRCSPRSGDLSVYWYQQSLDQGLQFLIQYYNGEERAKGNILERFSAQQFPDLHSELNLSSLELGDSALYFCASSVALSGYEQYFGPGTRLTVT.